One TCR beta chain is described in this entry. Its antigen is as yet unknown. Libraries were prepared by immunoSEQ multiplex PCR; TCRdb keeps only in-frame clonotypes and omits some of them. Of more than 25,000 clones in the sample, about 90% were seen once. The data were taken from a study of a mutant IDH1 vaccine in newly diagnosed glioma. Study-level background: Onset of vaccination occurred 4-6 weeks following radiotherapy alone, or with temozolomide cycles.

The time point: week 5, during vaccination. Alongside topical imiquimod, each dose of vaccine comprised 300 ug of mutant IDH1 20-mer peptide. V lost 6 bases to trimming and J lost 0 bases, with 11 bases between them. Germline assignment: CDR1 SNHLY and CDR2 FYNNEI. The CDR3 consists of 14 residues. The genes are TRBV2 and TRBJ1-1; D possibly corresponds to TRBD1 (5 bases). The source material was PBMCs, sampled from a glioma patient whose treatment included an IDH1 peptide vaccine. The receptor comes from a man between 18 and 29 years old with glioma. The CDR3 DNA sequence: TGTGCCAGCAGACAGGCGTCCATGAACACTGAAGCTTTCTTT. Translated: CASRQASMNTEAFF. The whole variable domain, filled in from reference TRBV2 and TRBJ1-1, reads EPEVTQTPSHQVTQMGQEVILRCVPISNHLYFYWYRQILGQKVEFLVSFYNNEISEKSEIFDDQFSVERPDGSNFTLKIRSTKLEDSAMYFCASRQASMNTEAFFGQGTRLTVV.